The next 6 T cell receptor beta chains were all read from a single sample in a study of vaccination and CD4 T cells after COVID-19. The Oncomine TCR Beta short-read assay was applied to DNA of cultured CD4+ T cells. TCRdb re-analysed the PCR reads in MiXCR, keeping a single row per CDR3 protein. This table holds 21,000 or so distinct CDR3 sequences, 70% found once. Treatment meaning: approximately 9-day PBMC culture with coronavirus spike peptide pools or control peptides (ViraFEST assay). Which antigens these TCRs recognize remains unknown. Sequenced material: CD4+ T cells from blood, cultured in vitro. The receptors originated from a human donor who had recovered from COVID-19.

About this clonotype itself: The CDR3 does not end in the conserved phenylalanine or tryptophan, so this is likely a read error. CDR3 region: CASNGRDYEQYS. The CDR3 region has the DNA TGTGCCAGCAATGGGAGGGACTACGAGCAGTACTCC. The V and J genes are TRBV6-1 and TRBJ2-7; 7 bases align to TRBD2. The germline V gene has CDR1 MNHNS and CDR2 SASEGT. Trimming took 7 bases from V and 3 from J; bases not matched to a gene: 3. The CDR3 sequence is 12 residues long.

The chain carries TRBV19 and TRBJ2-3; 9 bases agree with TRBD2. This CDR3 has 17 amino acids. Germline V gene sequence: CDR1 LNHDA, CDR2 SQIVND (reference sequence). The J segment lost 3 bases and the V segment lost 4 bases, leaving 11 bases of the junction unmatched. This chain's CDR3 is CASSRDLAGVGTDTQYF. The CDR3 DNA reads TGTGCCAGTAGTAGGGACTTAGCGGGAGTAGGGACAGATACGCAGTATTTT. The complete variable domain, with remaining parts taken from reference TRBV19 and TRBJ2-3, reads DGGITQSPKYLFRKEGQNVTLSCEQNLNHDAMYWYRQDPGQGLRLIYYSQIVNDFQKGDIAEGYSVSREKKESFPLTVTSAQKNPTAFYLCASSRDLAGVGTDTQYFGPGTRLTVL.

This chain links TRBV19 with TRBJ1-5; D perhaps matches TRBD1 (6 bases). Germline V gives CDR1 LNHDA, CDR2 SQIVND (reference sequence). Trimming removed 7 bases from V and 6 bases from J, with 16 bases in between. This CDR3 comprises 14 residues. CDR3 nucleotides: TGTGCCAGTACCCTCGGGGGGGCGGGTCAGCCCCAGCATTTT. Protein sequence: CASTLGGAGQPQHF. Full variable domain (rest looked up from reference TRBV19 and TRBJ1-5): DGGITQSPKYLFRKEGQNVTLSCEQNLNHDAMYWYRQDPGQGLRLIYYSQIVNDFQKGDIAEGYSVSREKKESFPLTVTSAQKNPTAFYLCASTLGGAGQPQHFGDGTRLSIL.

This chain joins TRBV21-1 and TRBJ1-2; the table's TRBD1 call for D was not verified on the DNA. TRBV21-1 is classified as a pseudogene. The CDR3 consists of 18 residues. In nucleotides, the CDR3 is TGTGCCAGCAGCAATGAGCGTCCGACAGGCCCTTCAAACTATGGCTACACCTTC. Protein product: CASSNERPTGPSNYGYTF.

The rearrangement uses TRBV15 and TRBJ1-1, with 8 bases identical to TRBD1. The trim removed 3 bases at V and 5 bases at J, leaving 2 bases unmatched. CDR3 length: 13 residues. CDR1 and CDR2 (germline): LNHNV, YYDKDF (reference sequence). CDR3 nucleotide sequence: TGTGCCACCAGCAGCAGGACAGGGACTGAAGCTTTCTTT. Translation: CATSSRTGTEAFF.

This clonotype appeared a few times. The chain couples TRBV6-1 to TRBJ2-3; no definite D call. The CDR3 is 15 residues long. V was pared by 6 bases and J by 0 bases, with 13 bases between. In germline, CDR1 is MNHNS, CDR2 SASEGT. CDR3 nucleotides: TGTGCCAGCAGACTTCACAGCTTGAGCACAGATACGCAGTATTTT. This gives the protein CASRLHSLSTDTQYF.